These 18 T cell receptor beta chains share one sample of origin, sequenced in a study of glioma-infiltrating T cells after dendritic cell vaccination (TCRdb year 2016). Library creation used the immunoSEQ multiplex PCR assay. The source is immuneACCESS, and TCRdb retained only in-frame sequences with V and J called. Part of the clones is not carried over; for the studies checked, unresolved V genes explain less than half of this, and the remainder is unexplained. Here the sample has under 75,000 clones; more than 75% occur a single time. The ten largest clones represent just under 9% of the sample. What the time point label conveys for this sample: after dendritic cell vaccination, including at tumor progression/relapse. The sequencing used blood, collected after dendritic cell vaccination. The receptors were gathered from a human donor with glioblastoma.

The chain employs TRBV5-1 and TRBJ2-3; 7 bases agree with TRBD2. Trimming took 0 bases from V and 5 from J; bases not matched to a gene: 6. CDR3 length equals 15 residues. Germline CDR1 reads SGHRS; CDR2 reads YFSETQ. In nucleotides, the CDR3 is TGCGCCAGCAGCTTGGAGGCTAGCGGTGTAGATACGCAGTATTTT. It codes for CASSLEASGVDTQYF.

The CDR3 loop is CAWSVGGGPGGTEAFF. CDR3 in DNA: TGTGCCTGGAGTGTAGGGGGAGGGCCGGGGGGCACTGAAGCTTTCTTT. The chain links TRBV30 to TRBJ1-1, with D possibly TRBD1 on 6 matching bases. The V end was cut by 0 bases, the J end by 4 bases, with 18 bases between. The CDR3 spans 16 residues. CDR1 is GTSNPN, CDR2 SVGIG, per germline (reference sequence).

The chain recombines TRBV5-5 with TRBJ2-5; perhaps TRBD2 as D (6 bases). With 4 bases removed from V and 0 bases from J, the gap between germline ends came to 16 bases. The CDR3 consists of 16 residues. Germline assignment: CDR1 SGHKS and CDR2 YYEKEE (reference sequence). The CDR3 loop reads CASSGGRGGNQETQYF. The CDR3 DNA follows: TGTGCCAGCAGCGGCGGGCGGGGCGGGAACCAAGAGACCCAGTACTTC.

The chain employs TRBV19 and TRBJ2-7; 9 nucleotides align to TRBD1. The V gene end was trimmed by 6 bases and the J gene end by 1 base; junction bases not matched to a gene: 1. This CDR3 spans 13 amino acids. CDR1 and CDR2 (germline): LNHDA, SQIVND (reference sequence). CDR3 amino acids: CASRGTGSYEQYF. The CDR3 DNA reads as TGTGCCAGTAGAGGGACAGGGTCCTACGAGCAGTACTTC.

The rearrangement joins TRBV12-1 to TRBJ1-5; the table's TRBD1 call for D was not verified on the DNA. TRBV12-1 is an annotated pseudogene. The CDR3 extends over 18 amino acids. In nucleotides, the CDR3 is TGTGCCAGCAGCTTTCAACTCAAGGGCGACAGGGCGGGTCAGCCCCAGCATTTT. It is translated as CASSFQLKGDRAGQPQHF.

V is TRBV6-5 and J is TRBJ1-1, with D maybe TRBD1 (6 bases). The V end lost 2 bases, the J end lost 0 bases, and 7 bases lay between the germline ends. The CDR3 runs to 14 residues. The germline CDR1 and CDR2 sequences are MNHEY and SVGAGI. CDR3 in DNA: TGTGCCAGCAGTTACCGGACAGTGAACACTGAAGCTTTCTTT. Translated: CASSYRTVNTEAFF.

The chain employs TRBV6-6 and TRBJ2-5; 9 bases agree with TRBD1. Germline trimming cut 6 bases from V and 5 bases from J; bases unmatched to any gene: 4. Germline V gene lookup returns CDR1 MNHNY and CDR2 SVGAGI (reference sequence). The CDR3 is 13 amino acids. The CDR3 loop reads CASSRTGDETQYF. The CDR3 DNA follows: TGTGCCAGCAGCAGGACAGGGGACGAGACCCAGTACTTC.

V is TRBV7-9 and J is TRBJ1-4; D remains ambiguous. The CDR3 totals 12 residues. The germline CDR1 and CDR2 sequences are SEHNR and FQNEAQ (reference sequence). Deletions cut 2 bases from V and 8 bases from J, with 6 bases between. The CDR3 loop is CASSLNEEKLFF. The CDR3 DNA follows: TGTGCCAGCAGCTTAAATGAGGAAAAACTGTTTTTT.

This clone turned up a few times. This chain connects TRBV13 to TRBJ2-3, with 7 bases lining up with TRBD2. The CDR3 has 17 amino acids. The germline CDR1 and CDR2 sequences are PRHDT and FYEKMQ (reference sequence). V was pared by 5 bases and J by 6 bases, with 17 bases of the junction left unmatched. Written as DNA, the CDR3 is TGTGCCAGCAGCCCGAAATCGGGACTAATTTTCCCTGATACGCAGTATTTT. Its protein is CASSPKSGLIFPDTQYF.

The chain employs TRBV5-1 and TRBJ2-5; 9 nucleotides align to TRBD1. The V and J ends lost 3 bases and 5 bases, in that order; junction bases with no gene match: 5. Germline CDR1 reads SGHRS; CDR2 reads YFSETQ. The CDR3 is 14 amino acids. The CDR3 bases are TGCGCCAGCAGCTCACAGGGGGCCAGGGAGACCCAGTACTTC. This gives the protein CASSSQGARETQYF.

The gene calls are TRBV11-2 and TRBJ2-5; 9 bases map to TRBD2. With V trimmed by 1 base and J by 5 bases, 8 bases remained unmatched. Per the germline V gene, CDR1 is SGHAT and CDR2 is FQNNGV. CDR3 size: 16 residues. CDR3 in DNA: TGTGCCAGCAGCTTAGTAGGCGGGGGGGCCCGGGAGACCCAGTACTTC. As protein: CASSLVGGGARETQYF.

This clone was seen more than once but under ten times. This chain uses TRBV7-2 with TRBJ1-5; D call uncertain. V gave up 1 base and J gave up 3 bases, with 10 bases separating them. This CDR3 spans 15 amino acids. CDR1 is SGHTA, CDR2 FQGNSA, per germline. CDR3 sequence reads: CASSLDSQINQPQHF. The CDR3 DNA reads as TGTGCCAGCAGCTTAGATTCGCAGATCAATCAGCCCCAGCATTTT. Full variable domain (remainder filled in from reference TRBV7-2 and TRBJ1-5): GAGVSQSPSNKVTEKGKDVELRCDPISGHTALYWYRQSLGQGLEFLIYFQGNSAPDKSGLPSDRFSAERTGGSVSTLTIQRTQQEDSAVYLCASSLDSQINQPQHFGDGTRLSIL.

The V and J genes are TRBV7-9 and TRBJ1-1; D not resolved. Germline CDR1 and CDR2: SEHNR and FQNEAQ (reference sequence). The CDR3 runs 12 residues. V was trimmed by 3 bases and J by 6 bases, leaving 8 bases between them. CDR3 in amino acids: CASSFGEAEAFF. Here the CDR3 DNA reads TGTGCCAGCAGCTTTGGGGAGGCTGAAGCTTTCTTT.

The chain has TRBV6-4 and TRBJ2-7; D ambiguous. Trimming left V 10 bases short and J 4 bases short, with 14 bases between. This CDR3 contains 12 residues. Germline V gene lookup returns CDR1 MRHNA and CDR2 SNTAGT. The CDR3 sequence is CAILLLEYEQYF. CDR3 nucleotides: TGTGCCATCCTCCTCTTGGAGTACGAGCAGTACTTC.

The CDR3 region has the DNA TGCGCCAGCAGCCAAGAACGGGGGGCCAACGTCCTGACTTTC. This translates into CASSQERGANVLTF. The chain is built from TRBV4-1 and TRBJ2-6; D gene uncertain. Deletions cut 0 bases from V and 4 bases from J, with 4 bases between. Germline CDR1 and CDR2: MGHRA and YSYEKL. The length of the CDR3 is 14 residues.

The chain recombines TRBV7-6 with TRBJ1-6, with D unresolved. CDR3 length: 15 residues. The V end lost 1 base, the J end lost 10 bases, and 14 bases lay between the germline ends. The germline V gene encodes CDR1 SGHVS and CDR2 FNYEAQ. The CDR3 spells CASSLGDGSGSPLHF. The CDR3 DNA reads TGTGCCAGCAGCTTAGGCGACGGGTCCGGGTCACCCCTCCACTTT.

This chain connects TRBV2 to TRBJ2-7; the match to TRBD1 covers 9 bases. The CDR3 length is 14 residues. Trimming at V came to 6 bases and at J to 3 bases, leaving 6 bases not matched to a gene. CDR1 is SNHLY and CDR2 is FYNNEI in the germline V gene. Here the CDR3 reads CASRAGQGGYEQYF. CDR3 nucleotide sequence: TGTGCCAGCAGGGCGGGACAGGGAGGCTACGAGCAGTACTTC.

CDR3 protein: CASSLRGGQNEQFF. The CDR3 DNA sequence: TGCGCCAGCAGCTTACGGGGGGGCCAAAATGAGCAGTTCTTC. The chain links TRBV5-1 to TRBJ2-1; 8 nucleotides match TRBD2. This CDR3 has 14 amino acids. With 2 bases clipped from V and 7 bases from J, the junction kept 5 bases outside the gene matches. The V gene's germline CDR1 is SGHRS and CDR2 YFSETQ.